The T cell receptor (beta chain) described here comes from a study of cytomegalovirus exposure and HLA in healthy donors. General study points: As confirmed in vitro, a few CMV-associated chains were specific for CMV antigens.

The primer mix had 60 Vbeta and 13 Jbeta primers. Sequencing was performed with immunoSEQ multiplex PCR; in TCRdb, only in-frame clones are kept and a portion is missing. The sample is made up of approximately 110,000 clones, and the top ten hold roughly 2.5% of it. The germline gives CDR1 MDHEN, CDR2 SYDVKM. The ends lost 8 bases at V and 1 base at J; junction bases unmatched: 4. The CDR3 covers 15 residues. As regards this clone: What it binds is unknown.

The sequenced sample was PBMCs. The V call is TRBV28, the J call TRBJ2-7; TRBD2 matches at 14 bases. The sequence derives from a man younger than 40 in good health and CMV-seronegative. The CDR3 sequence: CASAGTSGGSYEQYF. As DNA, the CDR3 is TGTGCCAGCGCCGGGACTAGCGGGGGATCCTACGAGCAGTACTTC.